The next 11 T cell receptor beta chains were all read from a single sample in a study of response to subunit inactivated influenza vaccine. MiXCR, applied by TCRdb to the RT-PCR reads, yields one record per CDR3 protein. In the table there are around 520,000 distinct CDR3 sequences, 25% of which are singletons. This specimen consisted of CD4+ T cells sorted from PBMCs, obtained about 5 days after vaccination. All receptors come from a middle-aged man who received an inactivated influenza vaccine.

The CDR3 DNA reads as TGTGCCAGCAGCCAAGATCTAGCGGGAGGCTACAATGAGCAGTTCTTC. Its protein product is CASSQDLAGGYNEQFF. This rearrangement joins TRBV3-1 to TRBJ2-1; 11 bases align to TRBD2. The V segment lost 0 bases and the J segment 3 bases; nucleotides outside the gene matches: 1. This CDR3 contains 16 residues. Per the germline V gene, CDR1 is LGHDT and CDR2 is YNNKEL (reference sequence).

The gene calls are TRBV2 and TRBJ2-3, with 11 bases fitting TRBD2. Germline V lookup: CDR1 SNHLY, CDR2 FYNNEI. J lost 3 bases, V lost 7 bases, and 6 bases had no gene match. CDR3 length equals 15 residues. CDR3 in amino acids: CASKIWTSGTDTQYF. For the CDR3, the DNA is TGTGCCAGCAAAATTTGGACTAGCGGGACAGATACGCAGTATTTT. The full variable domain, with the rest looked up from reference TRBV2 and TRBJ2-3, is EPEVTQTPSHQVTQMGQEVILRCVPISNHLYFYWYRQILGQKVEFLVSFYNNEISEKSEIFDDQFSVERPDGSNFTLKIRSTKLEDSAMYFCASKIWTSGTDTQYFGPGTRLTVL.

The chain combines TRBV20-1 with TRBJ1-1, with D tentatively TRBD1 (6 bases). This CDR3 contains 13 residues. Trimming shortened V by 5 bases and J by 2 bases, and 12 bases separated the two germline ends. Germline lookup yields CDR1 DFQATT and CDR2 SNEGSKA (reference sequence). CDR3 nucleotides: TGCAGTGCTTACGGACAGACTAACACTGAAGCTTTCTTT. This sequence encodes CSAYGQTNTEAFF.

This clonotype has just a few counts. The chain employs TRBV6-1 and TRBJ1-5; TRBD1 is a possible D gene (6 bases). The CDR3 loop spans 13 amino acids. The ends were cut back, 8 bases at V and 1 base at J, with 9 bases in the middle. CDR1 is MNHNS, CDR2 SASEGT, per germline. The CDR3 nucleotides are TGTGCCAGCCGGCAGGGGAGCAATCAGCCCCAGCATTTT. It codes for CASRQGSNQPQHF.

The chain links TRBV3-1 to TRBJ1-1; no firm D call. The CDR3 totals 15 residues. Germline CDR1 reads LGHDT; CDR2 reads YNNKEL (reference sequence). V was cut by 4 bases and J by 1 base, with 13 bases left in between. In DNA form, the CDR3 reads TGTGCCAGCAGCCCCGCAAGGCGGGGGAACACTGAAGCTTTCTTT. This gives the protein CASSPARRGNTEAFF.

This clonotype occurred a few times. V gene TRBV3-1 combines with J gene TRBJ2-5; a weak D match, TRBD1 (5 bases). Trimming shortened V by 0 bases and J by 2 bases, and 10 bases separated the two germline ends. Looked up from germline, CDR1 is LGHDT and CDR2 is YNNKEL (reference sequence). CDR3 length: 15 amino acids. The DNA of the CDR3 is TGTGCCAGCAGCCAAGAAGGGGCCCGACAAGAGACCCAGTACTTC. As protein: CASSQEGARQETQYF.

The CDR3 region is CASTTSMGTGGYNEQFF. CDR3 DNA sequence: TGTGCCAGCACGACTTCTATGGGGACAGGGGGATACAATGAGCAGTTCTTC. V gene TRBV6-1 combines with J gene TRBJ2-1, with 11 bases matching TRBD1. The CDR3 has 17 residues. V trimming: 7 bases; J trimming: 4 bases; junction bases outside the gene matches: 12. CDR1 and CDR2 from the germline V gene are MNHNS and SASEGT.

This clonotype was detected only a few times. The chain has TRBV6-5 and TRBJ1-5; D gene ambiguous. V was cut by 2 bases and J by 0 bases, with 8 bases left in between. The CDR3 length is 15 residues. CDR1 MNHEY and CDR2 SVGAGI come from the germline V gene. The CDR3 sequence: CASSYSAPSNQPQHF. The CDR3, as DNA: TGTGCCAGCAGTTACAGCGCTCCTAGCAATCAGCCCCAGCATTTT.

This chain uses TRBV20-1 with TRBJ2-3; no firm D call. Germline values: CDR1 DFQATT, CDR2 SNEGSKA (reference sequence). The CDR3 consists of 14 residues. V dropped 1 base and J dropped 1 base, with 9 bases sitting between them. In DNA form, the CDR3 reads TGCAGTGCTAGAGCACCACTTCGCACAGATACGCAGTATTTT. Translation: CSARAPLRTDTQYF.

The chain recombines TRBV5-1 with TRBJ2-1, with 7 positions matching TRBD2. The CDR3 loop spans 14 amino acids. Germline CDR1 and CDR2: SGHRS and YFSETQ. The J segment lost 2 bases and the V segment lost 7 bases, leaving 6 bases of the junction unmatched. The CDR3 loop reads CASAHGRTYNEQFF. The CDR3 nucleotides are TGCGCCAGCGCCCACGGGAGGACCTACAATGAGCAGTTCTTC.

This clonotype was recorded a few times. This chain connects TRBV29-1 to TRBJ2-1, with D perhaps TRBD1 or TRBD2 (5 bases each). This CDR3 is built from 13 residues. V was shortened by 7 bases and J by 3 bases, with 13 bases between the two germline ends. The germline gives CDR1 SQVTM, CDR2 ANQGSEA. The CDR3 DNA reads TGCAGCGCCCGGGACGGATTCTACAATGAGCAGTTCTTC. It yields the protein CSARDGFYNEQFF.